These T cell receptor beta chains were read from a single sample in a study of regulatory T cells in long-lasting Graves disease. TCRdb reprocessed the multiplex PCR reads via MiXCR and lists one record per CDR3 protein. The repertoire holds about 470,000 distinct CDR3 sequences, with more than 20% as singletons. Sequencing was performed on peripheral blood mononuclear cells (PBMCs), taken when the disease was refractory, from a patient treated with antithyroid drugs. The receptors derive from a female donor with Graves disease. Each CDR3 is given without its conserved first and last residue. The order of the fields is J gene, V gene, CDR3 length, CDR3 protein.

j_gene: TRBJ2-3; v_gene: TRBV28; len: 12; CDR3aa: ASSLPSGVDTQY
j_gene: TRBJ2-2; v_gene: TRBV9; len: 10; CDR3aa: ASSSGSGELF
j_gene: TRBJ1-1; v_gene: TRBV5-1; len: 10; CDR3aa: ASSYENTEAF
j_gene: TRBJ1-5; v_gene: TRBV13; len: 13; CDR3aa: ASSLGGSRNQPQH
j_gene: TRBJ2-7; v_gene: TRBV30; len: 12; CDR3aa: AWKERDRSYEQY
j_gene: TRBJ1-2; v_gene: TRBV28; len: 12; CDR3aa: ASSFSVSGHGYT
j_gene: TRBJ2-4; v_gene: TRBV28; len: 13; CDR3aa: ASSLMNLAKNIQY
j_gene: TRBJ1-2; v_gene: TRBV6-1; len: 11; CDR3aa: ASSPNSGDGYT
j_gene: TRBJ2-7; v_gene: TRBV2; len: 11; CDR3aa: ASSAALGYEQY
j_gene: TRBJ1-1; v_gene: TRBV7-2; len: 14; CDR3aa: ASSLVRVGPGFEAF
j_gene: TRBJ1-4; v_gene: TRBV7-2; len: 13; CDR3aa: ASSLVFAGNEELF
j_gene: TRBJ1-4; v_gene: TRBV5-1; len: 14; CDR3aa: ASSKDRGETNEKLF
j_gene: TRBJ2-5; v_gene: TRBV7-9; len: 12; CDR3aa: ASSLSGRSRTQY
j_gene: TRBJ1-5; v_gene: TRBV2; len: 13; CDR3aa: ASSEARGVRQPQH
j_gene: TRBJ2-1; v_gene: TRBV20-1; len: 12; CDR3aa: SAYGLAAYNEQF
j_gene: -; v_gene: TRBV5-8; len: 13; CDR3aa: ASRGAGPGDNEQF
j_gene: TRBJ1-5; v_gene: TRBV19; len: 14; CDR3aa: ASSIGLGGVGQPQH
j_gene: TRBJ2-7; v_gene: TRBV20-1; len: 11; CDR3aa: SSRTSSSYEQY
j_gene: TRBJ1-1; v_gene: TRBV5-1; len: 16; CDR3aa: ASSLDWTGGRSTPEAF
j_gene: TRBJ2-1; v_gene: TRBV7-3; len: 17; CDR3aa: ASSPKPSSTSGIYNEQF
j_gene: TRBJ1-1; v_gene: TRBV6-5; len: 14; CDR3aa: ASSYRQGGPNTEAF
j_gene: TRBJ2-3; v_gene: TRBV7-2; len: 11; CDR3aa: ASSSDGGDTQY
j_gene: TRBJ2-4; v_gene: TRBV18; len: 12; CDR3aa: ASSPDGAKNIQY
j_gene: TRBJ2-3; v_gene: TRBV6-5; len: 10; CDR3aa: ASSWGTDTQY
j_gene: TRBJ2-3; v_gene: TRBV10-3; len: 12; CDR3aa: ATGTSLGTDTQY
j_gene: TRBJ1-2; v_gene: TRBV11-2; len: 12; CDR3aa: ASSLDRGRHGYT
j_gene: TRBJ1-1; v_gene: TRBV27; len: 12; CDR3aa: ASRQQGAVTEAF
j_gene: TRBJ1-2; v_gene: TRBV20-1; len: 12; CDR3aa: SAYPKSTNYGYT
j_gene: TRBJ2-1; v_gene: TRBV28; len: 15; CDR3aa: ASSLPQGGGSYNEQF
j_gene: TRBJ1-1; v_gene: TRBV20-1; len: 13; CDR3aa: SATGTGRANTEAF
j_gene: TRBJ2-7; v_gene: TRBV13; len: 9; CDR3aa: AVGQGYEQY
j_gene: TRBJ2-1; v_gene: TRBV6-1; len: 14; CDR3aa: ASSYPGTSGRDEQF
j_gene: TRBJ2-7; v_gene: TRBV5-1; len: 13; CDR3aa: ASSLDTSRTYEQY
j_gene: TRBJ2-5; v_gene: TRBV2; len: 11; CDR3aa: ASALGQQETQY